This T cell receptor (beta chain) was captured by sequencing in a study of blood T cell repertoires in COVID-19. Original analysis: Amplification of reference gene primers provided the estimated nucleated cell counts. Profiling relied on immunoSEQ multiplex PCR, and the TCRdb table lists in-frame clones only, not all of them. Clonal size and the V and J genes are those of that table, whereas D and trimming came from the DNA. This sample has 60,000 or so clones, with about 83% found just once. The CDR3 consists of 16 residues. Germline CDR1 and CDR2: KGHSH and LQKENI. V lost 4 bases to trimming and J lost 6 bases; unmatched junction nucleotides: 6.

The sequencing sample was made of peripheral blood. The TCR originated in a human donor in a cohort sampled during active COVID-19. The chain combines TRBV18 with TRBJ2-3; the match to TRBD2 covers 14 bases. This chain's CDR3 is CASSRRLAGGHDTQYF. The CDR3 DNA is TGTGCCAGCTCACGACGACTAGCGGGGGGGCATGATACGCAGTATTTT.